This record looks at one T cell receptor (beta chain) sequence and its context. No antigen is known for it. V shed 0 bases and J 6 bases; nucleotides not matched to a gene: 3. Germline V CDR1 and CDR2: LGHNA, YSLEER. The CDR3 extends over 16 amino acids. This sample is part of a study of Tregs in tolerant kidney transplant recipients. The study, taken as a whole, reports: Findings come from small patient numbers and require larger validation.

Sequencing was performed with immunoSEQ multiplex PCR; in TCRdb, only in-frame clones are kept and a portion is missing. The data hold some 65,000 clones, with roughly 84% observed a single time. The sequenced sample consisted of CD4+ T cells from blood. V gene TRBV4-3 combines with J gene TRBJ1-5, with 12 bases lining up with TRBD1. The receptor was derived from a human donor in good health. In DNA, the CDR3 is TGCGCCAGCAGCCAAGATTTGGGACAGGGGGCTCAGCCCCAGCATTTT. As protein: CASSQDLGQGAQPQHF.